A single sample gave rise to the 26 T cell receptor beta chains below, sequenced in a study of identical twins. TCRdb used MiXCR to reprocess the 5' RACE reads, holding one entry per CDR3 protein. The sample comprises about 530,000 distinct CDR3 sequences, 20% to 25% of which are singletons, and approximately 0.48% rests with the top ten. These same data were also listed under a study on yellow fever vaccine responses in identical twins.

The sequencing input was CD4+ T cells sorted from blood. These receptors were obtained from a woman aged 18-35 years in good health.

This clonotype was counted a few times. This chain joins TRBV10-3 and TRBJ1-1; TRBD1 agrees at 8 bases. The length of the CDR3 is 12 residues. Germline loops: CDR1 ENHRY, CDR2 SYGVKD. The J segment lost 3 bases and the V segment lost 6 bases, leaving 0 bases of the junction unmatched. This chain's CDR3 is CAIRGQDTEAFF. CDR3 DNA: TGTGCCATCAGGGGACAGGACACTGAAGCTTTCTTT.

The V and J genes are TRBV5-1 and TRBJ2-2, with D unresolved. In germline, CDR1 is SGHRS, CDR2 YFSETQ. The CDR3 contains 15 residues. V lost 0 bases to trimming and J lost 6 bases, with 12 bases between them. The CDR3 sequence: CASSLAPRTSGELFF. CDR3 DNA: TGCGCCAGCAGCTTGGCTCCCAGGACCTCCGGGGAGCTGTTTTTT.

The chain carries TRBV7-9 and TRBJ2-3; tentative D call: TRBD2 (6 bases). Germline V lookup: CDR1 SEHNR, CDR2 FQNEAQ (reference sequence). The CDR3 has 14 residues. Trimming removed 5 bases from V and 3 bases from J, with 12 bases in between. The CDR3 here is CASSRGMLTDTQYF. The CDR3 DNA follows: TGTGCCAGCAGCCGGGGGATGCTGACAGATACGCAGTATTTT.

This clonotype was seen many times. V is TRBV5-6 and J is TRBJ2-1; a possible D gene is TRBD2 (5 bases). CDR3 length: 14 residues. Germline V lookup: CDR1 SGHDT, CDR2 YYEEEE. Trimming pared 5 bases from V and 5 bases from J, leaving 14 bases between. CDR3 DNA sequence: TGTGCCAGCAGAAGAGGGCCCCAGAACAATGAGCAGTTCTTC. Translating it yields CASRRGPQNNEQFF.

The chain is built from TRBV12-3 or TRBV12-4 and TRBJ2-3; TRBD2 agrees at 11 bases. Trimming removed 6 bases from V and 5 bases from J; junction bases left unmatched: 7. The length of the CDR3 is 15 residues. CDR3 nucleotide sequence: TGTGCCAGCAGCCTACTAGCGGGGGCACGAGATACGCAGTATTTT. Translation: CASSLLAGARDTQYF.

This chain connects TRBV2 to TRBJ2-1; the D gene is possibly TRBD2 (5 bases). Looked up from germline, CDR1 is SNHLY and CDR2 is FYNNEI. The V end was cut by 5 bases, the J end by 10 bases, with 15 bases between. CDR3 length: 13 residues. The chain's CDR3 is CASSYIGVWEQFF. CDR3 bases: TGTGCCAGCAGTTACATCGGGGTTTGGGAGCAGTTCTTC.

There are a few counts of this clonotype. The genes are TRBV11-2 and TRBJ2-5; 8 bases are shared with TRBD2. Trimming took 4 bases from V and 2 from J; bases not matched to a gene: 18. The CDR3 extends over 19 amino acids. Germline-derived CDR1 and CDR2 are SGHAT and FQNNGV. CDR3 coding DNA: TGTGCCAGCAGCTCCACTGGAGGGTCCGGACTAGCTTGGCAAGAGACCCAGTACTTC. Amino acids: CASSSTGGSGLAWQETQYF.

This clonotype came up a few times. This chain connects TRBV20-1 to TRBJ1-5; TRBD1 matches at 7 bases. Trimming removed 3 bases from V and 3 bases from J; junction bases left unmatched: 11. Germline V gene lookup returns CDR1 DFQATT and CDR2 SNEGSKA (reference sequence). The CDR3 contains 16 residues. DNA for the CDR3: TGCAGTGCTAGTTGGCAGGGAGGGGGCGTCAATCAGCCCCAGCATTTT. Protein: CSASWQGGGVNQPQHF.

This clonotype showed up just a few times. CDR3 sequence: CASSTPGSVTDTQYF. The CDR3 DNA is TGTGCCAGCAGCACTCCGGGCTCTGTCACAGATACGCAGTATTTT. V and J are TRBV7-9 and TRBJ2-3; D gene unclear. V was pared by 5 bases and J by 2 bases, with 14 bases between. This CDR3 has 15 residues. Germline CDR1 reads SEHNR; CDR2 reads FQNEAQ (reference sequence).

In its sample, this clonotype was seen a few times. The rearrangement joins TRBV27 to TRBJ1-6, with a tentative D call TRBD1 (5 bases). CDR3 size: 14 residues. Germline V gene lookup returns CDR1 MNHEY and CDR2 SMNVEV (reference sequence). The V end lost 8 bases, the J end lost 9 bases, and 17 bases lay between the germline ends. In nucleotides, the CDR3 is TGTGCCAGCGGGTGGGGGGTGGGCGTTTCACCCCTCCACTTT. Its translation: CASGWGVGVSPLHF.

The CDR3 sequence is CASRGTGRNYGYTF. The CDR3 coding sequence is TGTGCCAGCAGAGGGACAGGGCGTAACTATGGCTACACCTTC. The chain uses TRBV6-1 and TRBJ1-2; 9 nucleotides align to TRBD1. V lost 6 bases and J lost 1; bases outside the gene matches: 3. The CDR3 covers 14 residues. Germline V lookup: CDR1 MNHNS, CDR2 SASEGT.

This clonotype was observed a handful of times. This chain links TRBV7-6 with TRBJ1-1; D is ambiguous. V lost 4 bases, J lost 4 bases, and 7 bases lay in between. There are 12 residues in the CDR3. CDR1 and CDR2 from the germline V gene are SGHVS and FNYEAQ. CDR3 in amino acids: CASSSDGTEAFF. CDR3 bases: TGTGCCAGCAGCTCCGATGGCACTGAAGCTTTCTTT.

The chain employs TRBV5-1 and TRBJ2-7; D is perhaps TRBD1 (6 bases). The germline gives CDR1 SGHRS, CDR2 YFSETQ. V lost 0 bases and J 0 bases, leaving 10 bases between the germline ends. This CDR3 is 15 amino acids long. The CDR3 here is CASSLGDTVSYEQYF. The CDR3 DNA reads as TGCGCCAGCAGCTTGGGGGACACAGTCTCCTACGAGCAGTACTTC.

Regarding this clonotype: Germline is not matched at one junction end, which may reflect a read error. The chain has TRBV2 and TRBJ2-3; 12 nucleotides agree with TRBD2. This CDR3 is 19 amino acids long. Germline V gene data show CDR1 as SNHLY and CDR2 as FYNNEI. The CDR3 here is CAISLPWTSGAPLRDTQYF. The CDR3 nucleotides are TGTGCCATCAGTTTACCGTGGACTAGCGGGGCTCCCCTCCGGGATACGCAGTATTTT.

The chain is built from TRBV29-1 and TRBJ2-2; perhaps TRBD2 as D (6 bases). V lost 6 bases, J lost 2 bases, and 16 bases lay in between. Germline CDR1 SQVTM, CDR2 ANQGSEA. This CDR3 region has 15 residues. This CDR3 is CSVVGGSTNTGELFF. For the CDR3, the DNA is TGCAGCGTCGTTGGGGGGTCTACAAACACCGGGGAGCTGTTTTTT.

J is TRBJ2-1 and V is TRBV4-1, with D maybe TRBD1 (5 bases). The CDR3 covers 12 residues. Germline loops: CDR1 MGHRA, CDR2 YSYEKL. The V gene lost 0 bases and the J gene lost 12 bases, with 9 bases spanning the gap. In DNA, the CDR3 is TGCGCCAGCAGCCAAGATCAGGGATCGCAGTTCTTC. This translates into CASSQDQGSQFF.

V is TRBV20-1 and J is TRBJ2-3; no definite D call. V gave up 2 bases and J gave up 0 bases, with 12 bases separating them. Per germline, CDR1 DFQATT and CDR2 SNEGSKA (reference sequence). The CDR3 is 15 amino acids. CDR3 residues: CSARRATSSTDTQYF. CDR3 nucleotides: TGCAGTGCTAGACGGGCAACATCTAGCACAGATACGCAGTATTTT.

This clonotype was found a few times. V is TRBV28 and J is TRBJ1-5; D gene unclear. With 0 bases removed from V and 0 bases from J, the gap between germline ends came to 9 bases. The CDR3 consists of 16 residues. Germline V gene sequence: CDR1 MDHEN, CDR2 SYDVKM. The CDR3 is CASSLWAEGSNQPQHF. The CDR3 DNA reads as TGTGCCAGCAGTTTATGGGCGGAGGGTAGCAATCAGCCCCAGCATTTT.

This clonotype was found a few times. The chain employs TRBV18 and TRBJ2-7; tentative D call: TRBD2 (5 bases). The CDR3 covers 14 residues. Trimming took 3 bases from V and 2 from J, leaving 11 bases between them. From germline, CDR1 is KGHSH and CDR2 LQKENI. CDR3 residues: CASSPPAGTYEQYF. The CDR3 nucleotides read TGTGCCAGCTCACCCCCCGCGGGTACCTACGAGCAGTACTTC.

The rearrangement joins TRBV19 to TRBJ1-1; D is unclear. V was shortened by 0 bases and J by 0 bases, with 8 bases between the two germline ends. The germline gives CDR1 LNHDA, CDR2 SQIVND (reference sequence). This CDR3 has 15 residues. CDR3 bases: TGTGCCAGTAGTATAGAAAGGCAGTTGAACACTGAAGCTTTCTTT. It codes for CASSIERQLNTEAFF. The full variable domain, completed using reference TRBV19 and TRBJ1-1, is DGGITQSPKYLFRKEGQNVTLSCEQNLNHDAMYWYRQDPGQGLRLIYYSQIVNDFQKGDIAEGYSVSREKKESFPLTVTSAQKNPTAFYLCASSIERQLNTEAFFGQGTRLTVV.

This clonotype has only a few counts. The rearrangement uses TRBV12-3 or TRBV12-4 and TRBJ1-5, with a weak D call TRBD1 (5 bases). The CDR3 runs to 17 residues. Trimming left V 6 bases short and J 0 bases short, with 18 bases between. CDR3 DNA sequence: TGTGCCAGCAGACCCTTTTTTGGGGGGGATAGCAATCAGCCCCAGCATTTT. Translated, it gives CASRPFFGGDSNQPQHF.

This clonotype was seen repeatedly, ten times or more. The CDR3 DNA reads TGTGCCAGCAGCGCAACAGGGGACGAGCAGTACGTC. It yields the protein CASSATGDEQYV. V and J are TRBV7-9 and TRBJ2-7; 7 nucleotides align to TRBD1. The CDR3 totals 12 residues. In germline, CDR1 is SEHNR, CDR2 FQNEAQ (reference sequence). The V gene end was trimmed by 5 bases and the J gene end by 5 bases; junction bases not matched to a gene: 3.

The chain recombines TRBV15 with TRBJ2-4, with 8 bases that match TRBD2. The germline CDR1 and CDR2 sequences are LNHNV and YYDKDF (reference sequence). J gave up 0 bases and V 1 base, and 5 bases lay outside the gene matches. The length of the CDR3 is 17 residues. CDR3 region: CATSRVGGALAKNIQYF. In DNA form, the CDR3 reads TGTGCCACCAGCAGAGTCGGGGGGGCCTTAGCCAAAAACATTCAGTACTTC. Combining the CDR3 with reference TRBV15 and TRBJ2-4 gives the whole variable domain DAMVIQNPRYQVTQFGKPVTLSCSQTLNHNVMYWYQQKSSQAPKLLFHYYDKDFNNEADTPDNFQSRRPNTSFCFLDIRSPGLGDTAMYLCATSRVGGALAKNIQYFGAGTRLSVL.

This clonotype was observed a handful of times. The chain is built from TRBV5-1 and TRBJ2-3; 10 bases agree with TRBD2. Germline V gene sequence: CDR1 SGHRS, CDR2 YFSETQ. This CDR3 comprises 16 residues. J lost 5 bases, V lost 0 bases, and 6 bases had no gene match. DNA of the CDR3: TGCGCCAGCAGCTTGGCCCTAGCGGGAGATGGAGATACGCAGTATTTT. Encoded protein: CASSLALAGDGDTQYF.

The rearrangement uses TRBV5-1 and TRBJ2-5, with 8 bases identical to TRBD1. Germline V gives CDR1 SGHRS, CDR2 YFSETQ. Trimming removed 0 bases from V and 2 bases from J; junction bases left unmatched: 9. There are 17 residues in the CDR3. The CDR3 DNA follows: TGCGCCAGCAGCTTGGACGGCACAGGGGGGCGTCAAGAGACCCAGTACTTC. Translating it yields CASSLDGTGGRQETQYF.

This rearrangement joins TRBV5-5 to TRBJ1-6; no clear D. CDR3 size: 13 residues. V lost 3 bases and J lost 8, with 9 bases in between. Germline V gives CDR1 SGHKS, CDR2 YYEKEE (reference sequence). The CDR3 spells CASSWMVDSPLHF. The CDR3 DNA is TGTGCCAGCAGCTGGATGGTAGATTCACCCCTCCACTTT.